This TCR beta chain was recovered during a study of T cell responses to AZD1222 COVID-19 vaccine. Assay used: immunoSEQ multiplex PCR; TCRdb lists only in-frame clones, some missing. The sample shows 130,000 or so clones, about 92% of them seen only once. Germline CDR1 and CDR2: KGHSH and LQKENI. The CDR3 sequence is 14 residues long. Trimming cost V 3 bases and J 5 bases, with 13 bases left between them. The source was peripheral blood, collected on day 0 of AZD1222 vaccination. The chain uses TRBV18 and TRBJ1-1; D not resolved. The clonotype was recovered from an adult in good health. The CDR3 spells CASSPERLGTEAFF. CDR3 nucleotides: TGTGCCAGCTCACCCGAAAGATTGGGTACTGAAGCTTTCTTT.